Listed here are 21 T cell receptor beta chains from one sample, sequenced in a study of blood T cell repertoires in COVID-19. TCRdb keeps only in-frame clones here, not all; method: immunoSEQ multiplex PCR. Of 150,000 to 200,000 clones in the sample, approximately 75% are singletons; the top ten hold 11%. Input material: peripheral blood. These receptors came from a human donor in a cohort sampled during active COVID-19.

The rearrangement links TRBV2 to TRBJ2-7; the D is unclear. Trimming removed 3 bases from V and 4 bases from J, with 7 bases in between. The CDR3 loop spans 12 amino acids. Per the germline V gene, CDR1 is SNHLY and CDR2 is FYNNEI. The CDR3 DNA is TGTGCCAGCAGTGACAGAAATTACGAGCAGTACTTC. Amino acids: CASSDRNYEQYF.

This sequence joins TRBV3-1 (or the pseudogene TRBV3-2) and TRBJ2-7; 10 bases agree with TRBD2. V lost 4 bases, J lost 2 bases, and 5 bases stayed unmatched. The germline gives CDR1 LGHDT, CDR2 YNNKEL (reference sequence). The CDR3 extends over 15 amino acids. As DNA, the CDR3 is TGTGCCAGCAGCCCCACTAGCGGGGCTCCCTACGAGCAGTACTTC. This codes for CASSPTSGAPYEQYF.

V and J are TRBV4-3 and TRBJ1-1; D not certain. Trimming took 0 bases from V and 1 from J, leaving 6 bases between them. Germline CDR1 is LGHNA and CDR2 is YSLEER. The CDR3 totals 14 residues. The CDR3 region is CASSQDSGNTEAFF. CDR3 coding DNA: TGCGCCAGCAGCCAAGATTCCGGGAACACTGAAGCTTTCTTT.

The chain recombines TRBV7-9 with TRBJ2-1; 13 bases align to TRBD2. The CDR3 totals 17 residues. The germline CDR1 and CDR2 sequences are SEHNR and FQNEAQ (reference sequence). The V gene end was trimmed by 3 bases and the J gene end by 9 bases; junction bases not matched to a gene: 11. CDR3 in amino acids: CASSFGSTSGRQVEQFF. DNA for the CDR3: TGTGCCAGCAGCTTTGGCTCGACTAGCGGGAGGCAAGTTGAGCAGTTCTTC.

The chain carries TRBV7-8 and TRBJ2-1; TRBD2 aligns across 10 bases. This CDR3 has 16 residues. The trim removed 0 bases at V and 8 bases at J, leaving 7 bases unmatched. Germline CDR1 reads SGHVS; CDR2 reads FQNEAQ. The DNA of the CDR3 is TGTGCCAGCAGCTTAGCGGGGATAGCGGGGGGCCATGAGCAGTTCTTC. Protein product: CASSLAGIAGGHEQFF.

The rearrangement joins TRBV11-2 to TRBJ1-1; D unclear. Trimming stripped 5 bases from V and 8 bases from J, with 9 bases between. From germline, CDR1 is SGHAT and CDR2 FQNNGV. The CDR3 has 11 residues. The CDR3 DNA follows: TGTGCCAGCAGCCTCTGGAGAGAAGCTTTCTTT. Protein: CASSLWREAFF.

The chain combines TRBV7-9 with TRBJ2-7; possibly TRBD1 for D (5 bases). V was clipped by 10 bases and J by 2 bases, with 15 bases between them. This CDR3 spans 13 amino acids. Germline V gene lookup returns CDR1 SEHNR and CDR2 FQNEAQ (reference sequence). DNA of the CDR3: TGTGCCACCTCGGCAGGGCGGACCTACGAGCAGTACTTC. Protein sequence: CATSAGRTYEQYF.

CDR3 loop: CASRSGYGYTF. CDR3 nucleotides: TGCGCCAGCAGATCAGGGTATGGCTACACCTTC. The V call is TRBV10-2, the J call TRBJ1-2, with a weak D call TRBD1 (5 bases). Germline CDR1 is WSHSY and CDR2 is SAAADI. Trimming stripped 6 bases from V and 5 bases from J, with 7 bases between. The CDR3 runs to 11 residues.

The chain carries TRBV14 and TRBJ2-7, with a weak D call TRBD1 (6 bases). Per the germline V gene, CDR1 is SGHDN and CDR2 is FVKESK. The V end was cut by 1 base, the J end by 6 bases, with 7 bases between. CDR3 length: 12 residues. This CDR3 is CASSQAGVEQYF. The CDR3 coding sequence is TGTGCCAGCAGCCAAGCAGGGGTCGAGCAGTACTTC. Drawing the rest from reference TRBV14 and TRBJ2-7, the complete variable domain is EAGVTQFPSHSVIEKGQTVTLRCDPISGHDNLYWYRRVMGKEIKFLLHFVKESKQDESGMPNNRFLAERTGGTYSTLKVQPAELEDSGVYFCASSQAGVEQYFGPGTRLTVT.

The V call is TRBV7-9, the J call TRBJ2-7; a weak D match, TRBD2 (6 bases). CDR3 length: 15 amino acids. Per germline, CDR1 SEHNR and CDR2 FQNEAQ (reference sequence). With 5 bases removed from V and 2 bases from J, the gap between germline ends came to 16 bases. The CDR3 spells CASSPLDGSPYEQYF. The CDR3 nucleotides read TGTGCCAGCAGCCCCCTCGACGGGAGCCCCTACGAGCAGTACTTC.

The rearrangement joins TRBV30 to TRBJ2-1; D may be TRBD2 (6 bases). V was clipped by 2 bases and J by 4 bases, with 9 bases between them. Germline values: CDR1 GTSNPN, CDR2 SVGIG (reference sequence). The CDR3 consists of 13 residues. The CDR3 region is CAWSQEGYNEQFF. The CDR3 nucleotides are TGTGCCTGGAGTCAGGAGGGGTACAATGAGCAGTTCTTC. The complete variable domain, with remaining parts taken from reference TRBV30 and TRBJ2-1, reads SQTIHQWPATLVQPVGSPLSLECTVEGTSNPNLYWYRQAAGRGLQLLFYSVGIGQISSEVPQNLSASRPQDRQFILSSKKLLLSDSGFYLCAWSQEGYNEQFFGPGTRLTVL.

This chain joins TRBV5-4 and TRBJ1-2, with 11 bases matching TRBD1. The CDR3 contains 14 residues. Germline-derived CDR1 and CDR2 are SGHNT and YYREEE (reference sequence). With 6 bases clipped from V and 8 bases from J, the junction kept 9 bases outside the gene matches. In nucleotides, the CDR3 is TGTGCCAGCATCGGTCCGGGACAGGGGGAGGGCTACACCTTC. Translation gives CASIGPGQGEGYTF.

The chain employs TRBV29-1 and TRBJ2-5; D might be TRBD1 (6 bases). Germline V gives CDR1 SQVTM, CDR2 ANQGSEA. CDR3 length: 12 residues. V lost 8 bases and J lost 5, with 15 bases in between. The CDR3 region is CSQQGFGETQYF. CDR3 nucleotides: TGCAGCCAACAGGGATTCGGGGAGACCCAGTACTTC.

V and J are TRBV10-3 and TRBJ2-7; D ambiguous. CDR3 length: 13 amino acids. With 2 bases removed from V and 5 bases from J, the gap between germline ends came to 10 bases. In germline, CDR1 is ENHRY, CDR2 SYGVKD. CDR3 sequence (DNA): TGTGCCATCAGTGAGCGCGCGGTGGACGAGCAGTACTTC. This gives the protein CAISERAVDEQYF.

V and J are TRBV7-9 and TRBJ2-1; 8 nucleotides agree with TRBD2. Looked up from germline, CDR1 is SEHNR and CDR2 is FQNEAQ (reference sequence). This CDR3 has 17 amino acids. V lost 1 base and J lost 6; bases outside the gene matches: 11. The CDR3 reads CASSLETVAGSPNEQFF. The CDR3 region has the DNA TGTGCCAGCAGCTTAGAGACGGTAGCGGGAAGTCCCAATGAGCAGTTCTTC.

This clone was recorded a few times. The chain links TRBV29-1 to TRBJ1-3; D is unresolved. This CDR3 spans 13 amino acids. The V end was cut by 7 bases, the J end by 2 bases, with 12 bases between. CDR1 and CDR2 from the germline V gene are SQVTM and ANQGSEA. CDR3 sequence (DNA): TGCAGCGCTAAACGGGGTGCTGGAAACACCATATATTTT. This sequence encodes CSAKRGAGNTIYF. The complete variable domain, with remaining parts taken from reference TRBV29-1 and TRBJ1-3, reads SAVISQKPSRDICQRGTSLTIQCQVDSQVTMMFWYRQQPGQSLTLIATANQGSEATYESGFVIDKFPISRPNLTFSTLTVSNMSPEDSSIYLCSAKRGAGNTIYFGEGSWLTVV.

The table lists this clone with a count of one. V usage is TRBV9 and J usage is TRBJ1-4; 8 bases map to TRBD1. Germline lookup yields CDR1 SGDLS and CDR2 YYNGEE. The CDR3 spans 15 residues. V lost 4 bases, J lost 3 bases, and 5 bases stayed unmatched. In nucleotides, the CDR3 is TGTGCCAGCAGCCCAAGGACAGGGCCTAATGAAAAACTGTTTTTT. Protein product: CASSPRTGPNEKLFF. The full variable domain, rest sourced from reference TRBV9 and TRBJ1-4, is DSGVTQTPKHLITATGQRVTLRCSPRSGDLSVYWYQQSLDQGLQFLIQYYNGEERAKGNILERFSAQQFPDLHSELNLSSLELGDSALYFCASSPRTGPNEKLFFGSGTQLSVL.

This chain joins TRBV6-4 and TRBJ1-1; TRBD1 might be the D (5 bases). Trimming removed 7 bases at V and 4 bases at J, with 13 bases between. The CDR3 is 13 amino acids. Looked up from germline, CDR1 is MRHNA and CDR2 is SNTAGT. The CDR3 sequence is CASKEGLGTEAFF. The CDR3 DNA reads as TGTGCCAGCAAGGAGGGGCTGGGCACTGAAGCTTTCTTT.

V is TRBV5-1 and J is TRBJ2-3; the match to TRBD2 covers 13 bases. J was trimmed by 4 bases and V by 4 bases; bases with no gene match: 6. This CDR3 has 16 amino acids. The V gene's germline CDR1 is SGHRS and CDR2 YFSETQ. The CDR3 spells CASSTGLAGVADTQYF. DNA for the CDR3: TGCGCCAGCAGCACCGGACTAGCGGGAGTGGCAGATACGCAGTATTTT.

V usage is TRBV4-3 and J usage is TRBJ2-3; 8 bases align to TRBD1. V was pared by 0 bases and J by 6 bases, with 5 bases of the junction left unmatched. From germline, CDR1 is LGHNA and CDR2 YSLEER. The CDR3 sequence is 15 residues long. CDR3 nucleotides: TGCGCCAGCAGCCAAGATACAGGGGGGAGGGATACGCAGTATTTT. It specifies CASSQDTGGRDTQYF.

This chain connects TRBV7-8 to TRBJ2-5; 11 nucleotides agree with TRBD2. CDR3 length: 16 amino acids. J was trimmed by 2 bases and V by 5 bases; bases with no gene match: 7. Germline values: CDR1 SGHVS, CDR2 FQNEAQ. The CDR3 sequence is CASSPGASGGQETQYF. DNA of the CDR3: TGTGCCAGCAGCCCAGGGGCTAGCGGGGGGCAAGAGACCCAGTACTTC.